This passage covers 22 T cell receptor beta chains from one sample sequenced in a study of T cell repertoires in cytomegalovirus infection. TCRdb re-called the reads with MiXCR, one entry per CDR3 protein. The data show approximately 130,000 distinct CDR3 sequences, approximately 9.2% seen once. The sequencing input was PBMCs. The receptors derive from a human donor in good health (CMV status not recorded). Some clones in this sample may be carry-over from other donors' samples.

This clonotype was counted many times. CDR3 in DNA: TGTGCCAGCAGTCTAGCACGACAGGGGGCTGGTGAAGCTTTCTTT. It specifies CASSLARQGAGEAFF. The V call is TRBV6-2 or TRBV6-3, the J call TRBJ1-1, with 10 nucleotides matching TRBD1. Per germline, CDR1 MNHEY and CDR2 SVGEGT. This CDR3 contains 15 residues. After removal of 5 bases from V and 7 bases from J, the junction contained 10 bases not matched to a gene.

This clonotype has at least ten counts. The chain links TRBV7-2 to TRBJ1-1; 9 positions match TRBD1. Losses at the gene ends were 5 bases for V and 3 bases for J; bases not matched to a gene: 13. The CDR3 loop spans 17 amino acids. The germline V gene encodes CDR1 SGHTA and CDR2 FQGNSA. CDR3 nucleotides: TGTGCCAGCAGCCTGGGGACAGGGTCTAACCTTTACACTGAAGCTTTCTTT. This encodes CASSLGTGSNLYTEAFF.

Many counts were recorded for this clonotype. The DNA of the CDR3 is TGTGCCAGCAGTACCTCCAGCGGGGGCCGCACAGATACGCAGTATTTT. Translation: CASSTSSGGRTDTQYF. This chain uses TRBV6-4 with TRBJ2-3, with TRBD2 matching 8 bases. The CDR3 has 16 residues. Unmatched junction bases numbered 8, after V lost 5 bases and J lost 1 base. Per the germline V gene, CDR1 is MRHNA and CDR2 is SNTAGT.

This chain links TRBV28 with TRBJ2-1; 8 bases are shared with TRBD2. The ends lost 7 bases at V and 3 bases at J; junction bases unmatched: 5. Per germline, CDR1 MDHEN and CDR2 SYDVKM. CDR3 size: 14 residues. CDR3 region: CASKGGGNYNEQFF. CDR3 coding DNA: TGTGCCAGCAAAGGCGGGGGGAACTACAATGAGCAGTTCTTC.

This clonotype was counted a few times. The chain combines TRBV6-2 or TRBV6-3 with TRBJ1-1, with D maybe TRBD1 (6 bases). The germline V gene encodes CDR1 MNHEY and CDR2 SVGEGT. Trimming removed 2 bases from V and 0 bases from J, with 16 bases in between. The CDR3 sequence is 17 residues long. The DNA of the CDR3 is TGTGCCAGCAGTTACAGCTCGGGACAACCTATGAACACTGAAGCTTTCTTT. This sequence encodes CASSYSSGQPMNTEAFF.

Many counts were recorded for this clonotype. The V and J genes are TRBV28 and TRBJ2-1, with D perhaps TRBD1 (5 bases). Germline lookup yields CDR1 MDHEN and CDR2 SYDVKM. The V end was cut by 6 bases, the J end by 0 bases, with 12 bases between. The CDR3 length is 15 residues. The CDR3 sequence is CASSRQLSSYNEQFF. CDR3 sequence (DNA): TGTGCCAGCAGCCGACAGTTAAGCTCCTACAATGAGCAGTTCTTC.

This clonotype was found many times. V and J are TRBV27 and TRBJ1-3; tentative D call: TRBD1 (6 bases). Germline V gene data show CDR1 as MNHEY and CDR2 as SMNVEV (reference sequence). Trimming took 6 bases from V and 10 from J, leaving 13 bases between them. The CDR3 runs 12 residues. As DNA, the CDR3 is TGTGCCAGCAGAGCCTGGGACAAGACCATATATTTT. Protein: CASRAWDKTIYF.

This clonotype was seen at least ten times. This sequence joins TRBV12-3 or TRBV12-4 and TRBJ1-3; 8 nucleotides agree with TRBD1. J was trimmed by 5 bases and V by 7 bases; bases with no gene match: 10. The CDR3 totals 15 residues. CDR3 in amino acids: CASNPRGQARNTIYF. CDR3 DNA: TGTGCCAGCAACCCCCGGGGACAGGCGAGAAACACCATATATTTT.

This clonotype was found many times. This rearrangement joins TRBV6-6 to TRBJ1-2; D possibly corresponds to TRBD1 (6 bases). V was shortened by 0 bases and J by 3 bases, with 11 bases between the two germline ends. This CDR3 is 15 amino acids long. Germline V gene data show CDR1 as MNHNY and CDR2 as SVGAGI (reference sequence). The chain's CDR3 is CASSYSGGRDYGYTF. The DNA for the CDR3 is TGTGCCAGCAGTTACTCGGGGGGGCGCGACTATGGCTACACCTTC.

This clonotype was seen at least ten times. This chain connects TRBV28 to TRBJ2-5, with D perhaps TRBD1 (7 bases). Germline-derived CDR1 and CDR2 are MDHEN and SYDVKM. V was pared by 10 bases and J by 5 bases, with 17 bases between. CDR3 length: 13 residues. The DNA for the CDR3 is TGTGCCACTCAGACAGGGAGGCTGGAGACCCAGTACTTC. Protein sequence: CATQTGRLETQYF.

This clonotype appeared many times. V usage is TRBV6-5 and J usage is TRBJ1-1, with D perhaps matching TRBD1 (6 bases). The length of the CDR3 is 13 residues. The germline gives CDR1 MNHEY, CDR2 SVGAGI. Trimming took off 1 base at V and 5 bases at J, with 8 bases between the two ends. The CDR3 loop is CASSYFQGTEAFF. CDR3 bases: TGTGCCAGCAGTTACTTTCAGGGGACTGAAGCTTTCTTT.

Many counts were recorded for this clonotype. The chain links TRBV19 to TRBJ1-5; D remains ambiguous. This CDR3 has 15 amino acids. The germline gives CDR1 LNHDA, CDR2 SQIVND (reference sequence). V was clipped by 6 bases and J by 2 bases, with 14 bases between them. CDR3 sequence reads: CASRSTGLGNQPQHF. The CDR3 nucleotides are TGTGCCAGTAGATCTACTGGGTTGGGCAATCAGCCCCAGCATTTT.

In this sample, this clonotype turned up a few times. In DNA, the CDR3 is TGTGCCAGTAGTACGGGACTAGCGGGGGCCGTAGATACGCAGTATTTT. Amino acids: CASSTGLAGAVDTQYF. J is TRBJ2-3 and V is TRBV19; 14 bases are a match to TRBD2. The CDR3 length is 16 residues. V was clipped by 4 bases and J by 5 bases; unmatched bases: 5. CDR1 LNHDA and CDR2 SQIVND come from the germline V gene (reference sequence). The full variable domain, its missing parts supplied by reference TRBV19 and TRBJ2-3, is DGGITQSPKYLFRKEGQNVTLSCEQNLNHDAMYWYRQDPGQGLRLIYYSQIVNDFQKGDIAEGYSVSREKKESFPLTVTSAQKNPTAFYLCASSTGLAGAVDTQYFGPGTRLTVL.

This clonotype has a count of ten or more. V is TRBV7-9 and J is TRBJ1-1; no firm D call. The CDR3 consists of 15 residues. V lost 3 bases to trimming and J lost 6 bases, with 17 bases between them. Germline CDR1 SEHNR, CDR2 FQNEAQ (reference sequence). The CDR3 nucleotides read TGTGCCAGCAGCTTCGAGCGACTGCTGGCCTCTGAAGCTTTCTTT. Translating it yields CASSFERLLASEAFF.

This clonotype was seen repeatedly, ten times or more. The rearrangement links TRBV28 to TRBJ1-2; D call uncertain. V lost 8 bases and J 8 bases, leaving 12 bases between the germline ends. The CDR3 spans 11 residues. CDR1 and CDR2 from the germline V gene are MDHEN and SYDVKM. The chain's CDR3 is CASGKMRGYTF. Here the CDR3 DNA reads TGTGCCAGCGGGAAAATGAGAGGCTACACCTTC.

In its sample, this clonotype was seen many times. The CDR3 spells CASRSGTAQETQYF. Here the CDR3 DNA reads TGTGCCAGCAGGTCCGGGACAGCTCAAGAGACCCAGTACTTC. This chain uses TRBV12-3 or TRBV12-4 with TRBJ2-5, with TRBD1 matching over 7 bases. The CDR3 consists of 14 residues. The V gene end was trimmed by 6 bases and the J gene end by 2 bases; junction bases not matched to a gene: 6.

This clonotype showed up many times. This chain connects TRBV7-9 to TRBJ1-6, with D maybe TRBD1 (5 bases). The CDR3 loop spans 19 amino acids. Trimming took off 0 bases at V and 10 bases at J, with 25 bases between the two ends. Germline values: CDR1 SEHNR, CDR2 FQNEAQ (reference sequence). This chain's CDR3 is CASSLALSWRGDGDSPLHF. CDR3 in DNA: TGTGCCAGCAGCTTAGCGCTGAGTTGGAGGGGAGATGGTGACTCACCCCTCCACTTT.

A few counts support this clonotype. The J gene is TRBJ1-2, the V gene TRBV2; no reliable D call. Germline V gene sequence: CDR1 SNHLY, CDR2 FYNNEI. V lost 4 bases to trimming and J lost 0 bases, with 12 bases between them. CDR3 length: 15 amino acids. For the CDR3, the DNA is TGTGCCAGCAGTGTGTGGAGTTTATCTAACTATGGCTACACCTTC. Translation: CASSVWSLSNYGYTF. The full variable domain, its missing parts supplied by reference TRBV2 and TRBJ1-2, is EPEVTQTPSHQVTQMGQEVILRCVPISNHLYFYWYRQILGQKVEFLVSFYNNEISEKSEIFDDQFSVERPDGSNFTLKIRSTKLEDSAMYFCASSVWSLSNYGYTFGSGTRLTVV.

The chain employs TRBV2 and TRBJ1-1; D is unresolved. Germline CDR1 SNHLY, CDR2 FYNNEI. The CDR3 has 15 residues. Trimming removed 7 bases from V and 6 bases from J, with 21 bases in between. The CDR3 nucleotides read TGTGCCAGCACTCCCACCCGAGGAAGATCCGCTGAAGCTTTCTTT. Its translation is CASTPTRGRSAEAFF. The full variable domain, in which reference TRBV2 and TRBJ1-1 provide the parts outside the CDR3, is EPEVTQTPSHQVTQMGQEVILRCVPISNHLYFYWYRQILGQKVEFLVSFYNNEISEKSEIFDDQFSVERPDGSNFTLKIRSTKLEDSAMYFCASTPTRGRSAEAFFGQGTRLTVV.

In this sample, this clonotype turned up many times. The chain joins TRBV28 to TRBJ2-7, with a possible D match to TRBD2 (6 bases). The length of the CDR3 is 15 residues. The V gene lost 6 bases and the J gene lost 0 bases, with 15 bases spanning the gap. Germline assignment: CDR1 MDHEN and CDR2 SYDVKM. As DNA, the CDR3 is TGTGCCAGCAGGAAAAGCGGGCAGGGCTCCTACGAGCAGTACTTC. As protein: CASRKSGQGSYEQYF.

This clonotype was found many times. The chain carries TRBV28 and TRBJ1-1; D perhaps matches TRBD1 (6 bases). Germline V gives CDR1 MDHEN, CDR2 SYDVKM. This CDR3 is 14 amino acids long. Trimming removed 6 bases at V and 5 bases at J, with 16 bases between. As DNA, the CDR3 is TGTGCCAGCAGGAGGGGGGGAAGTAGGACTGAAGCTTTCTTT. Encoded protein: CASRRGGSRTEAFF.

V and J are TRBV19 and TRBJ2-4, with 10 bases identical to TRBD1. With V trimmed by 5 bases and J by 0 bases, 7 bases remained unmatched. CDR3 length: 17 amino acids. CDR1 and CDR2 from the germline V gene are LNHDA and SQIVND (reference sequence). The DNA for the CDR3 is TGTGCCAGTAGTGCCGGGACAGGGGTTGTAGCCAAAAACATTCAGTACTTC. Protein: CASSAGTGVVAKNIQYF.